One T cell receptor (beta chain) is described in this entry. The data belong to a study of T cell repertoires in cytomegalovirus infection. One entry per CDR3 protein, called by TCRdb with MiXCR from the reads. This table holds 97,000 or so distinct CDR3 sequences, approximately 15% found once. The CDR3 is 15 residues long. Germline loops: CDR1 SGHVS, CDR2 FQNEAQ. V was shortened by 3 bases and J by 0 bases, with 11 bases between the two germline ends. Material for sequencing was PBMCs. V gene TRBV7-8 combines with J gene TRBJ1-1; no definite D call. This receptor was identified in a human donor in good health (CMV status not recorded). Some clones in this sample may be carry-over from other donors' samples. CDR3 protein: CASSLNERMNTEAFF. The DNA of the CDR3 is TGTGCCAGCAGCTTGAACGAGAGGATGAACACTGAAGCTTTCTTT. Based on the CDR3 plus reference TRBV7-8 and TRBJ1-1, the full variable domain is GAGVSQSPRYKVAKRGQDVALRCDPISGHVSLFWYQQALGQGPEFLTYFQNEAQLDKSGLPSDRFFAERPEGSVSTLKIQRTQQEDSAVYLCASSLNERMNTEAFFGQGTRLTVV.